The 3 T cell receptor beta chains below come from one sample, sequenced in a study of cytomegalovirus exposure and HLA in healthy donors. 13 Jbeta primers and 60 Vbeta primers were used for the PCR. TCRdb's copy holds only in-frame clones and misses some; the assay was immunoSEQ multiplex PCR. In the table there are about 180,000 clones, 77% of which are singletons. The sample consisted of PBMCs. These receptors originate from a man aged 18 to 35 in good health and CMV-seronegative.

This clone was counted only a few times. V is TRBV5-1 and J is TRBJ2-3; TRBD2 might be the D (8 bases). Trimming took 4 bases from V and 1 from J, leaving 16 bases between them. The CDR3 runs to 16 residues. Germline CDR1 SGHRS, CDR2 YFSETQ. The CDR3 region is CASSRGTAGGTDTQYF. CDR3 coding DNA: TGCGCCAGCAGCCGTGGGACAGCGGGGGGCACAGATACGCAGTATTTT.

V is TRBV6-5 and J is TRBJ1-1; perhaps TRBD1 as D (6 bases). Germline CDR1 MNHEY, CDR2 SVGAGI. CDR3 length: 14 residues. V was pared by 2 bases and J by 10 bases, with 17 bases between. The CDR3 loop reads CASSYDAVRGAAFF. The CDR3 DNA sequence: TGTGCCAGCAGTTACGACGCGGTCCGGGGGGCAGCTTTCTTT.

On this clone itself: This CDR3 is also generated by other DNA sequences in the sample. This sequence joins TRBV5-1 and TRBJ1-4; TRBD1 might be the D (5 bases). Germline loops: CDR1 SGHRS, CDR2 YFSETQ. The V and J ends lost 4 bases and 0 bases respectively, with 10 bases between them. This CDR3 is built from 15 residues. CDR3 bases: TGCGCCAGCAGCAGGGGCACCCCAACTAATGAAAAACTGTTTTTT. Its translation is CASSRGTPTNEKLFF.